A selection of T cell receptor beta chains follows, all from one sample in a study of blood T cell repertoires in COVID-19. Some clones are missing from TCRdb's copy, which holds only in-frame ones; the method was immunoSEQ multiplex PCR. Of approximately 180,000 clones listed, more than 70% are singletons. What was sequenced was peripheral blood. Receptor source: a man between 40 and 49 years old with active or convalescent COVID-19. The CDR3 runs from the conserved cysteine through the conserved F or W. D genes are given only for firm matches. The size field is filled for only some rows; it gives once, few, many or a size class.

>TRBV6-4|TRBJ1-2|12|.|.
TGTGCCAGCAGTGACTCAGGAGGTGGCTACACCTTC
CASSDSGGGYTF
>TRBV27|TRBJ1-6|16|.|.
TGTGCCAGCAGTTTAGCCACGGCGGAATATAATTCACCCCTCCACTTT
CASSLATAEYNSPLHF
>TRBV19|TRBJ1-5|15|TRBD1|.
TGTGCCAGTAGTATAGAGGTAACAGGGGTTCAGCCCCAGCATTTT
CASSIEVTGVQPQHF
>TRBV5-1|TRBJ2-3|15|TRBD2|.
TGCGCCAGCAGCCTGAGCGGGGGGAGCACAGATACGCAGTATTTT
CASSLSGGSTDTQYF
>TRBV4-2|TRBJ2-3|15|.|once
TGTGCCAGCAGAAAACGACAGGATGTCACAGATACGCAGTATTTT
CASRKRQDVTDTQYF
>TRBV27|TRBJ1-5|15|TRBD1|.
TGTGCCAGCAGCGTACAGGGGACGAGGAATCAGCCCCAGCATTTT
CASSVQGTRNQPQHF
>TRBV11-1|TRBJ2-7|14|.|.
TGTGCCAGCAGCTTAGGGCCGTTGCCCTACGAGCAGTACTTC
CASSLGPLPYEQYF
>TRBV11-3|TRBJ1-1|14|TRBD1|.
TGTGCCAGCAGCCGCGACAGGGATGACACTGAAGCTTTCTTT
CASSRDRDDTEAFF
>TRBV29-1|TRBJ2-1|13|.|.
TGCAGCGTTGACCCACAGGGCTACAATGAGCAGTTCTTC
CSVDPQGYNEQFF
>TRBV7-2|TRBJ2-4|14|.|.
TGTGCCAGCAGCTCAGGGTCTGGTGGAAACATTCAGTACTTC
CASSSGSGGNIQYF
>TRBV18|TRBJ2-1|19|TRBD1|.
TGTGCCAGCTCAGCCGGTTTATTGGTGCGGACAGGGCATTACAATGAGCAGTTCTTC
CASSAGLLVRTGHYNEQFF
>TRBV6-5|TRBJ2-7|14|.|.
TGTGCCAGCAGTTACACCAAACAGGGGGGGGAGCAGTACTTC
CASSYTKQGGEQYF
>TRBV6-5|TRBJ2-7|12|.|.
TGTGCCAGTCAAAACAGGGTCTGGGAGCAGTACTTC
CASQNRVWEQYF
>TRBV18|TRBJ1-2|12|.|.
TGTGCCAGCTCACCGGAGGGCGCTGGGCACACCTTC
CASSPEGAGHTF
>TRBV2|TRBJ2-1|16|TRBD2|.
TGTGCCAGCAGTACTCTAGCGGGGGCGTTTCACTATGAGCAGTTCTTC
CASSTLAGAFHYEQFF
>TRBV11-1|TRBJ1-2|15|.|.
TGTGCCAGCAGCAGGGGCCCCCCGGGTGACTATGGCTACACCTTC
CASSRGPPGDYGYTF